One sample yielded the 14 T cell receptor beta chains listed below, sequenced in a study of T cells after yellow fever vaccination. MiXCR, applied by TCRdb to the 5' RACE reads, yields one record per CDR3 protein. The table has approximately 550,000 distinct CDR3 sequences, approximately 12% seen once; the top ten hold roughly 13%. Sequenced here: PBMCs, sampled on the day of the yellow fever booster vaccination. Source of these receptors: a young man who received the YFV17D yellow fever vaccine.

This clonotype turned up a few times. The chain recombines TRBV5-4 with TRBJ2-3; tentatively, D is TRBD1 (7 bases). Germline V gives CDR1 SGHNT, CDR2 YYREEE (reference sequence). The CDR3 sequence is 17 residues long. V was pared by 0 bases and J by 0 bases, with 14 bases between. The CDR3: CASSLGQGGSSTDTQYF. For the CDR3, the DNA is TGTGCCAGCAGCTTGGGACAGGGAGGTTCTAGCACAGATACGCAGTATTTT.

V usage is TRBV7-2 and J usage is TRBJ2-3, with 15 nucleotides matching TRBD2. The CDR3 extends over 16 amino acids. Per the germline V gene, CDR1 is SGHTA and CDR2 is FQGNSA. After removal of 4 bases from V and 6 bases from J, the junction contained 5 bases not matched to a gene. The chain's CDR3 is CASSWGLAGGGDTQYF. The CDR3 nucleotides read TGTGCCAGCAGCTGGGGACTAGCGGGAGGTGGCGATACGCAGTATTTT.

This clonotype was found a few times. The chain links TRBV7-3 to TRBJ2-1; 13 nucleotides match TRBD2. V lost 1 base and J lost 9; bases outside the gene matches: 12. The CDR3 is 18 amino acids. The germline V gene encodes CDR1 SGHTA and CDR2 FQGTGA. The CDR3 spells CASSLMGGLAGAPSEQFF. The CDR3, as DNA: TGTGCCAGCAGCTTAATGGGCGGACTAGCGGGAGCCCCGAGTGAGCAGTTCTTC.

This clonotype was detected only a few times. The CDR3 DNA follows: TGTGCCATCAACGGACAGGGCTCCTACAATGAGCAGTTCTTC. Translated: CAINGQGSYNEQFF. The J gene is TRBJ2-1, the V gene TRBV10-3, with 8 bases identical to TRBD1. The CDR3 contains 14 residues. CDR1 and CDR2 from the germline V gene are ENHRY and SYGVKD. V gave up 7 bases and J gave up 0 bases; unmatched junction bases: 2.

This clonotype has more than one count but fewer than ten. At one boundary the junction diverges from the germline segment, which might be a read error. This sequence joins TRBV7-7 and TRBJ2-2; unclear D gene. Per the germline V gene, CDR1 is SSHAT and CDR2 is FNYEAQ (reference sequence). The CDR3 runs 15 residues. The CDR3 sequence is CASSLYPAITGELFF. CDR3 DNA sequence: TGTGCTAGCAGCTTATATCCGGCTATTACCGGGGAGCTGTTTTTT.

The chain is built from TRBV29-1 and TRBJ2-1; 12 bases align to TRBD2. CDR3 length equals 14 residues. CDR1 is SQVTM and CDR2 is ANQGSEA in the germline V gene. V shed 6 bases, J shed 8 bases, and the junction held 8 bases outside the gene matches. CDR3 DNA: TGCAGCGTGGCACTAGCGGGAGGTCTAGATGAGCAGTTCTTC. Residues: CSVALAGGLDEQFF.

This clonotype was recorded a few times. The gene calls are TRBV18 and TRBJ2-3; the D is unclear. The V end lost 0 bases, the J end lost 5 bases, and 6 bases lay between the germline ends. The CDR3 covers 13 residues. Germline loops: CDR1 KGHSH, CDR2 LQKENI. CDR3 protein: CASSPPFGDTQYF. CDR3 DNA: TGTGCCAGCTCACCACCCTTTGGAGATACGCAGTATTTT.

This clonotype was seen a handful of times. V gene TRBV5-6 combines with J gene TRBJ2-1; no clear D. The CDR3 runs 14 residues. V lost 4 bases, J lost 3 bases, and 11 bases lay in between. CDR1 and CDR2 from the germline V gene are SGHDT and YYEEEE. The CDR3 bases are TGTGCCAGCAGCAAACAAGGGATCTACAATGAGCAGTTCTTC. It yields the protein CASSKQGIYNEQFF.

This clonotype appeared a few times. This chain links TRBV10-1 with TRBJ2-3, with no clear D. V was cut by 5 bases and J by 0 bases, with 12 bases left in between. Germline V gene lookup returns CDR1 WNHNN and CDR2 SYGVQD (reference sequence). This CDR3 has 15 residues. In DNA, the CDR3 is TGCGCCAGCAGTCGTTCCGAAGCTAGCACAGATACGCAGTATTTT. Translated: CASSRSEASTDTQYF.

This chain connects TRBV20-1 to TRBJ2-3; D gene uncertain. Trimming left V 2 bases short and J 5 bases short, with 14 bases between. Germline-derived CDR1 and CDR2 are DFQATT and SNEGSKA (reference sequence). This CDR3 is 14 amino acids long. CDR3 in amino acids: CSARPVRGVDTQYF. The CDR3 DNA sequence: TGCAGTGCTAGACCAGTACGAGGCGTAGATACGCAGTATTTT.

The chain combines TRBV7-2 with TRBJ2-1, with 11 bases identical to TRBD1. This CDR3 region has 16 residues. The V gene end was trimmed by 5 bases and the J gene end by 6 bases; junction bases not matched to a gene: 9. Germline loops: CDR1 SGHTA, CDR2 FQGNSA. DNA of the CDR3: TGTGCCAGCAGCCGGTCCGGGACAGGGGGGGTCAATGAGCAGTTCTTC. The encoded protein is CASSRSGTGGVNEQFF.

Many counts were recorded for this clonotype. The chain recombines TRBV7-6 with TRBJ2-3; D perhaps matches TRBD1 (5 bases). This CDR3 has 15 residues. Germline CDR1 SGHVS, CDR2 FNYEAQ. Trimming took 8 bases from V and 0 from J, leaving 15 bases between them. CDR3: CASSPSAGSTDTQYF. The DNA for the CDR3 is TGTGCCAGCTCACCGTCGGCAGGGAGCACAGATACGCAGTATTTT.

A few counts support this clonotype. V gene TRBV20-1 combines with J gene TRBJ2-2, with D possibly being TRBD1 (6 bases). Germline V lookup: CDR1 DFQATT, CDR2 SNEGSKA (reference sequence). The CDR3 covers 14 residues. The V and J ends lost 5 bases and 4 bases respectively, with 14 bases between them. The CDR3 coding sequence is TGCAGTGCTCAACAGGGTTCGGGCACCGGGGAGCTGTTTTTT. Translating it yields CSAQQGSGTGELFF.

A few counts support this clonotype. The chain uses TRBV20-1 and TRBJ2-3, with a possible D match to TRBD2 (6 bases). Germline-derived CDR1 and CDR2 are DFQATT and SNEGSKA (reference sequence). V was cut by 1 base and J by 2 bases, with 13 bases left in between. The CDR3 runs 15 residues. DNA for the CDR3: TGCAGTGCTAGAGCTAGCGCAAGGTTCACAGATACGCAGTATTTT. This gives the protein CSARASARFTDTQYF.